A few counts support the clone carrying this T cell receptor beta chain. The CDR3 runs to 13 residues. Trimming removed 4 bases from V and 1 base from J, with 10 bases in between. Germline V gives CDR1 SQVTM, CDR2 ANQGSEA. The sample belongs to a study of T cell changes during pregnancy in multiple sclerosis. The method was immunoSEQ multiplex PCR; TCRdb's version includes in-frame clones alone and lacks a portion of them. This table holds tens of thousands of clones, 75% to 95% found once. The chain couples TRBV29-1 to TRBJ1-1; tentative D call: TRBD1 (5 bases). This sample comprised CD8+ T cells from peripheral blood mononuclear cells, obtained in the second trimester of pregnancy. The receptor was derived from a female donor with multiple sclerosis, enrolled in a pregnancy study. CDR3 coding DNA: TGCAGCGTTGCAGGGAGGGAGAACACTGAAGCTTTCTTT. It encodes CSVAGRENTEAFF.